Shown below are 5 T cell receptor beta chains from a single sample sequenced in a study of T cells after yellow fever vaccination. TCRdb ran MiXCR on the 5' RACE reads and lists one entry per CDR3 protein. The profile shows more than 95,000 distinct CDR3 sequences, roughly 15% of them singletons. Sequencing was performed on CD8+ T cells sorted from PBMCs, taken 5 days after the yellow fever booster vaccination. These receptors all stem from a young man who received the YFV17D yellow fever vaccine.

A few counts support this clonotype. V usage is TRBV29-1 and J usage is TRBJ2-7, with 12 bases aligning to TRBD2. In germline, CDR1 is SQVTM, CDR2 ANQGSEA. The CDR3 length is 13 residues. The trim removed 4 bases at V and 5 bases at J, leaving 3 bases unmatched. The CDR3 sequence: CSVGLAGDHEQYF. In DNA, the CDR3 is TGCAGCGTTGGACTAGCGGGGGACCACGAGCAGTACTTC.

The chain uses TRBV15 and TRBJ2-1; 8 bases are shared with TRBD1. J gave up 6 bases and V 4 bases, and 8 bases lay outside the gene matches. Looked up from germline, CDR1 is LNHNV and CDR2 is YYDKDF (reference sequence). This CDR3 comprises 15 residues. Here the CDR3 DNA reads TGTGCCACCAGCACAACGAGACAGGGGATCAATGAGCAGTTCTTC. Its protein product is CATSTTRQGINEQFF.

V is TRBV4-1 and J is TRBJ1-1; TRBD1 matches 10 bases. V lost 4 bases to trimming and J lost 1 base; unmatched junction nucleotides: 12. This CDR3 comprises 18 residues. CDR1 and CDR2 (germline): MGHRA, YSYEKL. The CDR3: CASSRRPGTGVRNTEAFF. The CDR3 DNA sequence: TGCGCCAGCAGCCGAAGGCCCGGGACAGGGGTACGGAACACTGAAGCTTTCTTT.

This clonotype showed up just a few times. The chain's CDR3 is CASSHAPGDGNQPQHF. CDR3 DNA: TGTGCCAGCAGCCACGCGCCCGGGGATGGCAATCAGCCCCAGCATTTT. The gene calls are TRBV3-1 and TRBJ1-5; D unresolved. This CDR3 is 16 amino acids long. Per germline, CDR1 LGHDT and CDR2 YNNKEL (reference sequence). V dropped 3 bases and J dropped 2 bases, with 14 bases sitting between them.

In this sample, this clonotype turned up many times. The chain recombines TRBV20-1 with TRBJ1-5; tentatively, D is TRBD1 (5 bases). This CDR3 spans 13 amino acids. Germline-derived CDR1 and CDR2 are DFQATT and SNEGSKA (reference sequence). V was shortened by 0 bases and J by 7 bases, with 10 bases between the two germline ends. Written as DNA, the CDR3 is TGCAGTGCTAGAGATCTAGGGGTACAGCCCCAGCATTTT. Translation gives CSARDLGVQPQHF.